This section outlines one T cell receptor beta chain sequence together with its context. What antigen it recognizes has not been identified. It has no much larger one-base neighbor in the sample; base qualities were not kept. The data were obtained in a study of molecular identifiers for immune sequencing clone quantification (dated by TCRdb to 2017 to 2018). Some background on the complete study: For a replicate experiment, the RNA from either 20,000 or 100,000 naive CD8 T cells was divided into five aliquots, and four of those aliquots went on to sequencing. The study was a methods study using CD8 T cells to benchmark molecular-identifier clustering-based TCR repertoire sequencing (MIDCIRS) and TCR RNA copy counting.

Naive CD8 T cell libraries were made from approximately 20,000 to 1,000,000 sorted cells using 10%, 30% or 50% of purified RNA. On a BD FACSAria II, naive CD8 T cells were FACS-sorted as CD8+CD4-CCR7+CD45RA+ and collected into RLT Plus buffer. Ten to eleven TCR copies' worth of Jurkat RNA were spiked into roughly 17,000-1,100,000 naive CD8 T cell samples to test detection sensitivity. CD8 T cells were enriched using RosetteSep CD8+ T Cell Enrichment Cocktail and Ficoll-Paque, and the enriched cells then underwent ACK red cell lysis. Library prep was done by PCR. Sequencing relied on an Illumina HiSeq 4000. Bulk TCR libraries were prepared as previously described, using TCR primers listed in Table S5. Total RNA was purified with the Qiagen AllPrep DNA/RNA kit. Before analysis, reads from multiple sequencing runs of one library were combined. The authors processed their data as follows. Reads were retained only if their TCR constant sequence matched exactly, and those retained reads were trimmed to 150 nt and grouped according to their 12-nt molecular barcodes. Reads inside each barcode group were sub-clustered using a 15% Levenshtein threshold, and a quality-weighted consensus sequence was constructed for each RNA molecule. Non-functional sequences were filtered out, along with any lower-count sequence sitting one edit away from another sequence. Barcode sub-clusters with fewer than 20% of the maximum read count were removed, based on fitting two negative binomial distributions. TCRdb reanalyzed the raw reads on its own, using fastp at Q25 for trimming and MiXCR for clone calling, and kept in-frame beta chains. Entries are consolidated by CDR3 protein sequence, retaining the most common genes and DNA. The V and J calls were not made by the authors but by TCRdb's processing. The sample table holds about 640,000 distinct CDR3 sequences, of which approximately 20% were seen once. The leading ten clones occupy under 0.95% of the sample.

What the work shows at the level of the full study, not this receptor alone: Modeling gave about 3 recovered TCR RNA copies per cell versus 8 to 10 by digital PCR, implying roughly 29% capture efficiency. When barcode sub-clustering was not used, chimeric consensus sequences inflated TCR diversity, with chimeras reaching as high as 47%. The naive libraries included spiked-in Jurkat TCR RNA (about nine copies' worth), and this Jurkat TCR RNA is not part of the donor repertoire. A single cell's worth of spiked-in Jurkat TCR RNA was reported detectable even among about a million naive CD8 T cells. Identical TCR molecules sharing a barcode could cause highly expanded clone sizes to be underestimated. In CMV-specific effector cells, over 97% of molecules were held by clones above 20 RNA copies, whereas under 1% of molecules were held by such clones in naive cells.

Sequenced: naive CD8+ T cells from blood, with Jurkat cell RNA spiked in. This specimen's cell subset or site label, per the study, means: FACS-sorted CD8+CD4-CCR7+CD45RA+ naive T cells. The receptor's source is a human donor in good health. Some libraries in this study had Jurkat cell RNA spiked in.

The CDR3 reads CASSLGPTNQPQHF. DNA sequence: TGTGCCAGCAGTCTCGGGCCTACTAATCAGCCCCAGCATTTT. The rearrangement joined TRBV7-6 to TRBJ1-5; there is no confident call for the D gene. From the germline V gene, CDR1 is SGHVS and CDR2 is FNYEAQ. V is cut by 6 bases and J by 4 bases, and the space between the germline ends is 13 bases. The CDR3 runs 14 residues from the cysteine to the phenylalanine. Left in the record is the CDR3 DNA by itself, 42 bases read in frame from the first base.